This TCR beta chain was retrieved from a study of shared clonotypes between healthy human individuals. Study as a whole: Per donor, CD8 memory used one plate, CD8 naive used two, CD4 memory used three and CD4 naive used three.

Comment on this clone: Other DNA sequences in this sample translate to the same CDR3.

The CDR3 consists of 13 residues. V was pared by 0 bases and J by 9 bases, with 9 bases between. Germline V gene sequence: CDR1 KGHSH, CDR2 LQKENI. Samples underwent the assay at deep level. Per the original methods: ImmunoSEQ sequences covered only the junction and lacked quality scores; filtering therefore differed. The assay was immunoSEQ multiplex PCR, and TCRdb's table has in-frame clones only and misses some. V, J and clone size are taken as reported in that table, and D and trimming were inferred from the DNA itself. The sample carries some 2,100,000 clones, 95% recorded once. Recent acute infections and vaccinations were absent in the healthy HIV-negative adult donors.

This TCR was sampled from a man between 18 and 29 years old in good health. Source material: naive CD4+ T cells sorted from blood. The subset: CD45RA+ positively selected. This chain joins TRBV18 and TRBJ2-1; perhaps D is TRBD1 or TRBD2 (5 bases each). CDR3 region: CASSPPGVTEQFF. CDR3 in DNA: TGTGCCAGCTCACCACCGGGGGTCACTGAGCAGTTCTTC.